Each of the 5 T cell receptor beta chains below was sequenced from the same sample in a study of lymphopenia after photon versus proton radiotherapy. Data came from immunoSEQ multiplex PCR; TCRdb stores just in-frame clones and leaves some out. The table records approximately 91,000 clones, around 83% of them present only once. The sample in question was peripheral blood, obtained from a patient treated with proton-based radiotherapy. The receptors derive from a man between 60 and 70 years old with pancreatic cancer.

The rearrangement joins TRBV13 to TRBJ1-1; 10 bases fit TRBD1. Germline CDR1 and CDR2: PRHDT and FYEKMQ (reference sequence). This CDR3 spans 15 amino acids. Trimming at V came to 5 bases and at J to 3 bases, leaving 6 bases not matched to a gene. The CDR3 coding sequence is TGTGCCAGCAGCACCAGACAGGGGGCGGACACTGAAGCTTTCTTT. Protein sequence: CASSTRQGADTEAFF.

V usage is TRBV7-8 and J usage is TRBJ2-2, with 11 bases fitting TRBD1. Germline CDR1 is SGHVS and CDR2 is FQNEAQ. This CDR3 contains 16 residues. The trim removed 3 bases at V and 5 bases at J, leaving 5 bases unmatched. CDR3 DNA: TGTGCCAGCAGCTTTCATGGGACAGGGGGGACCGGGGAGCTGTTTTTT. This sequence encodes CASSFHGTGGTGELFF.

This clone occurred once. The chain uses TRBV4-2 and TRBJ2-5; tentatively, D is TRBD2 (6 bases). Trimming stripped 0 bases from V and 5 bases from J, with 10 bases between. CDR3 length equals 14 residues. From germline, CDR1 is LGHNA and CDR2 YNFKEQ. CDR3 region: CASSQDLGRETQYF. Here the CDR3 DNA reads TGTGCCAGCAGCCAAGACCTGGGGAGGGAGACCCAGTACTTC.

The chain employs TRBV6-5 and TRBJ2-7; 10 bases are a match to TRBD1. The V gene's germline CDR1 is MNHEY and CDR2 SVGAGI. CDR3 length: 16 amino acids. J lost 5 bases, V lost 3 bases, and 10 bases had no gene match. CDR3 nucleotides: TGTGCCAGCAGTTATTCCGGGACAGGGGCCCTCAACGAGCAGTACTTC. Amino acids: CASSYSGTGALNEQYF.

The chain employs TRBV28 and TRBJ2-7, with 12 bases lining up with TRBD2. This CDR3 spans 15 amino acids. V shed 5 bases and J 4 bases; nucleotides not matched to a gene: 6. From germline, CDR1 is MDHEN and CDR2 SYDVKM. The CDR3 nucleotides are TGTGCCAGCAGTAAGACTAGCGGGAGCTCGTACGAGCAGTACTTC. This gives the protein CASSKTSGSSYEQYF.